The rows below give T cell receptor beta chains drawn from one sample of a study of response to subunit inactivated influenza vaccine. TCRdb re-called the RT-PCR reads through MiXCR, storing one row per CDR3 protein. The sample lists 650,000 to 800,000 distinct CDR3 sequences, 11% to 15% occurring once. The sequences come from PBMCs from blood, collected 14 to 15 days before vaccination. The receptors stem from a man over 45 who received an inactivated influenza vaccine. Each CDR3 is given with its conserved first and last residue. Fields, in order: clone size, V gene, J gene, D gene, CDR3 protein, CDR3 DNA. D genes are given only for firm matches. Some rows have no size entry. The others give once, few or many, or a class for an expanded clone.

size: NA
V: TRBV5-1
J: TRBJ2-5
D: TRBD1
CDR3: CASSRQGSEETQYF
DNA: TGCGCCAGCAGCCGACAGGGTTCGGAAGAGACCCAGTACTTC

size: few
V: TRBV12-3/TRBV12-4
J: TRBJ2-2
D: TRBD2
CDR3: CASSWGGTGELFF
DNA: TGTGCCAGCAGTTGGGGGGGCACCGGGGAGCTGTTTTTT

size: many
V: TRBV28
J: TRBJ2-2
D: TRBD2
CDR3: CASSFFTRTSGVSTGELFF
DNA: TGTGCCAGCAGTTTTTTTACCCGGACTAGCGGGGTTAGCACCGGGGAGCTGTTTTTT

size: NA
V: TRBV18
J: TRBJ2-2
D: NA
CDR3: CASSTTPRANTGELFF
DNA: TGTGCCAGCTCGACGACGCCGAGAGCGAACACCGGGGAGCTGTTTTTT

size: NA
V: TRBV28
J: TRBJ2-7
D: NA
CDR3: CASRKKGAGTYEQYF
DNA: TGTGCCAGCAGGAAAAAAGGAGCAGGAACCTACGAGCAGTACTTC

size: NA
V: TRBV4-2
J: TRBJ2-2
D: TRBD1
CDR3: CASSQEVGDRNTGELFF
DNA: TGTGCCAGCAGCCAAGAAGTGGGGGACAGAAACACCGGGGAGCTGTTTTTT

size: few
V: TRBV7-2
J: TRBJ2-5
D: NA
CDR3: CASSRAYGYQETQYF
DNA: TGTGCCAGCAGCCGGGCCTACGGATATCAAGAGACCCAGTACTTC

size: few
V: TRBV5-1
J: TRBJ2-1
D: TRBD2
CDR3: CASSFAGGPVYNEQFF
DNA: TGCGCCAGCAGCTTCGCGGGAGGGCCCGTATACAATGAGCAGTTCTTC

size: few
V: TRBV7-9
J: TRBJ2-1
D: NA
CDR3: CASSFRTGSSYNEQFF
DNA: TGTGCCAGCAGCTTCCGGACTGGGAGCTCCTACAATGAGCAGTTCTTC

size: NA
V: TRBV5-6
J: TRBJ2-3
D: TRBD2
CDR3: CASSLGPVLAGNTDTQYF
DNA: TGTGCCAGCAGCTTAGGTCCGGTTCTAGCGGGTAATACAGATACGCAGTATTTT

size: few
V: TRBV11-2
J: TRBJ1-4
D: NA
CDR3: CASSFGVADLPTNEKLFF
DNA: TGTGCCAGCAGCTTTGGAGTTGCAGACCTTCCAACTAATGAAAAACTGTTTTTT

size: many
V: TRBV20-1
J: TRBJ1-5
D: TRBD1
CDR3: CSARKTGASNQPQHF
DNA: TGCAGTGCTCGTAAGACAGGGGCTAGCAATCAGCCCCAGCATTTT

size: few
V: TRBV2
J: TRBJ1-4
D: NA
CDR3: CASSVRVEKLFF
DNA: TGTGCCAGCAGTGTCAGGGTAGAAAAACTGTTTTTT

size: NA
V: TRBV20-1
J: TRBJ1-6
D: NA
CDR3: CSAAGTTNSPLHF
DNA: TGCAGTGCTGCCGGGACAACCAATTCACCCCTCCACTTT

size: NA
V: TRBV7-7
J: TRBJ2-1
D: TRBD2
CDR3: CASSLERGGPYNEQFF
DNA: TGTGCTAGCAGCTTAGAGCGGGGGGGCCCCTACAATGAGCAGTTCTTC

size: few
V: TRBV29-1
J: TRBJ1-2
D: NA
CDR3: CSVVGQGWGYTF
DNA: TGCAGCGTTGTTGGTCAAGGGTGGGGCTACACCTTC

size: many
V: TRBV6-2/TRBV6-3
J: TRBJ1-1
D: NA
CDR3: CASSYRTNTEAFF
DNA: TGTGCCAGCAGTTACCGGACGAACACTGAAGCTTTCTTT

size: NA
V: TRBV14
J: TRBJ1-1
D: NA
CDR3: CASSQAQGGWAEAFF
DNA: TGTGCCAGCAGCCAAGCGCAAGGGGGTTGGGCTGAAGCTTTCTTT

size: few
V: TRBV9
J: TRBJ2-1
D: NA
CDR3: CASSPTMSSYNEQFF
DNA: TGTGCCAGCAGCCCAACTATGAGCTCCTACAATGAGCAGTTCTTC

size: NA
V: TRBV25-1
J: TRBJ2-7
D: TRBD2
CDR3: CASRAGGTEQYF
DNA: TGTGCCAGTAGAGCGGGAGGTACGGAGCAGTACTTC

size: few
V: TRBV20-1
J: TRBJ1-6
D: TRBD1
CDR3: CSAKRGTANSPLHF
DNA: TGCAGTGCCAAAAGGGGGACAGCAAATTCACCCCTCCACTTT

size: NA
V: TRBV9
J: TRBJ2-1
D: NA
CDR3: CASSVGVLSSYNEQFF
DNA: TGTGCCAGCAGCGTAGGGGTCCTGAGCTCCTACAATGAGCAGTTCTTC

size: NA
V: TRBV29-1
J: TRBJ2-1
D: TRBD2
CDR3: CSVVGGLARNEQFF
DNA: TGCAGCGTTGTGGGGGGACTAGCACGGAATGAGCAGTTCTTC

size: NA
V: TRBV12-3/TRBV12-4
J: TRBJ2-2
D: TRBD1
CDR3: CASMVGTGGSGELFF
DNA: TGTGCCAGCATGGTGGGGACAGGGGGCTCCGGGGAGCTGTTTTTT

size: NA
V: TRBV12-3/TRBV12-4
J: TRBJ2-4
D: NA
CDR3: CASRGRATGGQYF
DNA: TGTGCCAGCAGGGGGAGGGCCACAGGGGGGCAGTACTTC

size: NA
V: TRBV5-5
J: TRBJ1-1
D: NA
CDR3: CASSYFPTGVNTEAFF
DNA: TGTGCCAGCAGCTATTTTCCGACGGGGGTGAACACTGAAGCTTTCTTT

size: NA
V: TRBV3-1
J: TRBJ2-7
D: TRBD2
CDR3: CASSQDSIAGAYEQYF
DNA: TGTGCCAGCAGCCAGGACTCTATCGCGGGGGCCTACGAGCAGTACTTC

size: NA
V: TRBV29-1
J: TRBJ1-1
D: NA
CDR3: CSVEGLTGWNTEAFF
DNA: TGCAGCGTTGAAGGCCTTACAGGTTGGAACACTGAAGCTTTCTTT

size: NA
V: TRBV9
J: TRBJ2-2
D: TRBD2
CDR3: CASSVGGLAFAGELFF
DNA: TGTGCCAGCAGCGTAGGGGGACTAGCTTTCGCCGGGGAGCTGTTTTTT

size: NA
V: TRBV27
J: TRBJ1-1
D: TRBD1
CDR3: CASSPGGWEDTEAFF
DNA: TGTGCCAGCAGTCCAGGGGGCTGGGAGGACACTGAAGCTTTCTTT

size: NA
V: TRBV4-3
J: TRBJ2-3
D: NA
CDR3: CASSQEARGSTDTQYF
DNA: TGCGCCAGCAGCCAAGAAGCTAGGGGGAGCACAGATACGCAGTATTTT

size: NA
V: TRBV20-1
J: TRBJ1-3
D: NA
CDR3: CSARPTLAGNTIYF
DNA: TGCAGTGCTCGCCCCACTCTAGCTGGAAACACCATATATTTT

size: few
V: TRBV5-1
J: TRBJ2-1
D: TRBD1
CDR3: CASSKGTANEQFF
DNA: TGCGCCAGCAGCAAGGGGACAGCCAATGAGCAGTTCTTC

size: few
V: TRBV14
J: TRBJ2-1
D: NA
CDR3: CASSPYRYSYNEQFF
DNA: TGTGCCAGCAGCCCGTACAGATACTCCTACAATGAGCAGTTCTTC

size: NA
V: TRBV20-1
J: TRBJ2-1
D: TRBD2
CDR3: CSGGSTSGPEQFF
DNA: TGCAGTGGGGGATCTACTAGCGGGCCTGAGCAGTTCTTC

size: few
V: TRBV28
J: TRBJ2-3
D: NA
CDR3: CASRTLRLPTDTQYF
DNA: TGTGCCAGCAGGACGCTGAGGCTACCCACAGATACGCAGTATTTT

size: few
V: TRBV4-3
J: TRBJ2-3
D: NA
CDR3: CASSQDRGGNTLRADTQYF
DNA: TGCGCCAGCAGCCAAGATAGGGGGGGGAATACGTTACGCGCAGATACGCAGTATTTT

size: many
V: TRBV5-1
J: TRBJ1-2
D: NA
CDR3: CASSADQGIGYTF
DNA: TGCGCCAGCAGCGCCGATCAGGGGATCGGCTACACCTTC

size: many
V: TRBV7-9
J: TRBJ2-4
D: NA
CDR3: CASSLSRGANIQYF
DNA: TGTGCCAGCAGCTTATCCCGGGGGGCTAACATTCAGTACTTC

size: NA
V: TRBV12-3/TRBV12-4
J: TRBJ2-1
D: NA
CDR3: CASSTVGGRMYNEQFF
DNA: TGTGCCAGCAGTACGGTGGGGGGGCGTATGTACAATGAGCAGTTCTTC

size: NA
V: TRBV4-1
J: TRBJ1-1
D: NA
CDR3: CASSQTRSTEAFF
DNA: TGCGCCAGCAGCCAGACGAGATCCACTGAAGCTTTCTTT

size: NA
V: TRBV7-2
J: TRBJ2-5
D: TRBD2
CDR3: CASSRTSGSGRETQYF
DNA: TGTGCCAGCAGCCGAACTAGCGGGAGTGGGAGGGAGACCCAGTACTTC

size: NA
V: TRBV5-1
J: TRBJ2-7
D: TRBD2
CDR3: CASSLGGLAAYEQYF
DNA: TGCGCCAGCAGCTTGGGAGGACTAGCGGCTTACGAGCAGTACTTC

size: few
V: TRBV5-1
J: TRBJ2-4
D: NA
CDR3: CASSLDRALAKNIQYF
DNA: TGCGCCAGCAGCTTGGACCGCGCCTTAGCCAAAAACATTCAGTACTTC

size: NA
V: TRBV24-1
J: TRBJ2-5
D: NA
CDR3: CATSGIGHQETQYF
DNA: TGTGCCACCAGTGGAATAGGGCACCAAGAGACCCAGTACTTC

size: NA
V: TRBV20-1
J: TRBJ2-5
D: TRBD1
CDR3: CSAETSGQGETQYF
DNA: TGCAGTGCCGAAACTTCAGGACAGGGAGAGACCCAGTATTTC

size: NA
V: TRBV6-5
J: TRBJ1-2
D: TRBD1
CDR3: CASSYVTTGGAHGYTF
DNA: TGTGCCAGCAGTTACGTTACCACAGGGGGTGCCCATGGCTACACCTTC

size: NA
V: TRBV20-1
J: TRBJ2-5
D: TRBD1
CDR3: CSASIQGLWETQYF
DNA: TGCAGTGCTTCAATACAGGGGCTCTGGGAGACCCAGTACTTC

size: few
V: TRBV29-1
J: TRBJ2-1
D: TRBD2
CDR3: CSAGGVDGREQFF
DNA: TGCAGCGCCGGGGGGGTGGACGGGCGTGAGCAGTTCTTC

size: NA
V: TRBV5-1
J: TRBJ2-7
D: NA
CDR3: CASSPEPGSPAYEQYF
DNA: TGCGCCAGCAGCCCAGAACCCGGATCCCCAGCCTACGAGCAGTACTTC

size: few
V: TRBV7-2
J: TRBJ1-4
D: NA
CDR3: CASSLARGAFNEKLFF
DNA: TGTGCCAGCAGCTTAGCTAGGGGTGCGTTTAATGAAAAACTGTTTTTT

size: few
V: TRBV4-1
J: TRBJ2-7
D: TRBD1
CDR3: CASSPQGGPGQNTYEQYF
DNA: TGCGCCAGCAGCCCCCAAGGTGGACCGGGACAGAACACCTACGAGCAGTACTTC

size: NA
V: TRBV6-5
J: TRBJ2-1
D: TRBD1
CDR3: CASSYQGQGSNEQFF
DNA: TGTGCCAGCAGTTACCAGGGACAGGGATCCAATGAGCAGTTCTTC

size: many
V: TRBV7-9
J: TRBJ1-6
D: NA
CDR3: CASSLDKYSRSPLHF
DNA: TGTGCCAGCAGCTTGGACAAGTATTCCCGGTCACCCCTCCACTTT

size: NA
V: TRBV11-2
J: TRBJ2-2
D: NA
CDR3: CASSLVGILPRNTGELFF
DNA: TGTGCCAGCAGCTTAGTGGGCATCCTCCCCAGGAACACCGGGGAGCTGTTTTTT

size: many
V: TRBV7-2
J: TRBJ2-3
D: NA
CDR3: CASSLGPATDTQYF
DNA: TGTGCCAGCAGCTTAGGTCCGGCCACAGATACGCAGTATTTT

size: NA
V: TRBV20-1
J: TRBJ1-2
D: TRBD1
CDR3: CSARDSRTGNYGYTF
DNA: TGCAGTGCTAGAGACTCTAGGACAGGGAACTATGGCTACACCTTC

size: NA
V: TRBV3-1
J: TRBJ2-2
D: TRBD2
CDR3: CACCPADITSGANTGELFF
DNA: TGTGCCTGCTGTCCGGCCGATATTACTAGCGGGGCGAACACCGGGGAGCTGTTTTTT

size: few
V: TRBV20-1
J: TRBJ1-3
D: NA
CDR3: CSARVRGSGNTIYF
DNA: TGCAGTGCTAGAGTGCGGGGGTCTGGAAACACCATATATTTT